This TCR beta chain was captured by sequencing in a study of T-cell memory formation after mild COVID-19. Across the study: Each donor largely had its own TCR clusters. Whole-study findings and limits: Clones that contracted from day 15 to 85 were balanced CD4/CD8, while later expanders leaned CD4+. Memory cells collected pre-infection included some clones that later responded, suggesting cross-reactive memory joined.

This clonotype has only a few counts. The target antigen is unknown. The authors produced TCR alpha and TCR beta cDNA libraries with sample barcodes and UMIs by 5'RACE using constant-segment primers. One entry per CDR3 protein, called by TCRdb with MiXCR from the 5' RACE reads. The sample holds under 600,000 distinct CDR3 sequences, 20% to 25% seen once. The CDR3 has 15 amino acids. Trimming at V came to 0 bases and at J to 3 bases, leaving 6 bases not matched to a gene. Germline CDR1 is SGDLS and CDR2 is YYNGEE. V is TRBV9 and J is TRBJ2-7; TRBD1 aligns across 7 bases. The specimen sequenced was PBMCs or a T cell subset sorted from them (not recorded which). The clonotype originates from an adult woman who had mild COVID-19 (a few samples of this study predate the infection). Cell type and time point are not known. The CDR3 sequence is CASSVGGTGVYEQYF. CDR3 bases: TGTGCCAGCAGCGTAGGAGGAACAGGGGTCTACGAGCAGTACTTC.